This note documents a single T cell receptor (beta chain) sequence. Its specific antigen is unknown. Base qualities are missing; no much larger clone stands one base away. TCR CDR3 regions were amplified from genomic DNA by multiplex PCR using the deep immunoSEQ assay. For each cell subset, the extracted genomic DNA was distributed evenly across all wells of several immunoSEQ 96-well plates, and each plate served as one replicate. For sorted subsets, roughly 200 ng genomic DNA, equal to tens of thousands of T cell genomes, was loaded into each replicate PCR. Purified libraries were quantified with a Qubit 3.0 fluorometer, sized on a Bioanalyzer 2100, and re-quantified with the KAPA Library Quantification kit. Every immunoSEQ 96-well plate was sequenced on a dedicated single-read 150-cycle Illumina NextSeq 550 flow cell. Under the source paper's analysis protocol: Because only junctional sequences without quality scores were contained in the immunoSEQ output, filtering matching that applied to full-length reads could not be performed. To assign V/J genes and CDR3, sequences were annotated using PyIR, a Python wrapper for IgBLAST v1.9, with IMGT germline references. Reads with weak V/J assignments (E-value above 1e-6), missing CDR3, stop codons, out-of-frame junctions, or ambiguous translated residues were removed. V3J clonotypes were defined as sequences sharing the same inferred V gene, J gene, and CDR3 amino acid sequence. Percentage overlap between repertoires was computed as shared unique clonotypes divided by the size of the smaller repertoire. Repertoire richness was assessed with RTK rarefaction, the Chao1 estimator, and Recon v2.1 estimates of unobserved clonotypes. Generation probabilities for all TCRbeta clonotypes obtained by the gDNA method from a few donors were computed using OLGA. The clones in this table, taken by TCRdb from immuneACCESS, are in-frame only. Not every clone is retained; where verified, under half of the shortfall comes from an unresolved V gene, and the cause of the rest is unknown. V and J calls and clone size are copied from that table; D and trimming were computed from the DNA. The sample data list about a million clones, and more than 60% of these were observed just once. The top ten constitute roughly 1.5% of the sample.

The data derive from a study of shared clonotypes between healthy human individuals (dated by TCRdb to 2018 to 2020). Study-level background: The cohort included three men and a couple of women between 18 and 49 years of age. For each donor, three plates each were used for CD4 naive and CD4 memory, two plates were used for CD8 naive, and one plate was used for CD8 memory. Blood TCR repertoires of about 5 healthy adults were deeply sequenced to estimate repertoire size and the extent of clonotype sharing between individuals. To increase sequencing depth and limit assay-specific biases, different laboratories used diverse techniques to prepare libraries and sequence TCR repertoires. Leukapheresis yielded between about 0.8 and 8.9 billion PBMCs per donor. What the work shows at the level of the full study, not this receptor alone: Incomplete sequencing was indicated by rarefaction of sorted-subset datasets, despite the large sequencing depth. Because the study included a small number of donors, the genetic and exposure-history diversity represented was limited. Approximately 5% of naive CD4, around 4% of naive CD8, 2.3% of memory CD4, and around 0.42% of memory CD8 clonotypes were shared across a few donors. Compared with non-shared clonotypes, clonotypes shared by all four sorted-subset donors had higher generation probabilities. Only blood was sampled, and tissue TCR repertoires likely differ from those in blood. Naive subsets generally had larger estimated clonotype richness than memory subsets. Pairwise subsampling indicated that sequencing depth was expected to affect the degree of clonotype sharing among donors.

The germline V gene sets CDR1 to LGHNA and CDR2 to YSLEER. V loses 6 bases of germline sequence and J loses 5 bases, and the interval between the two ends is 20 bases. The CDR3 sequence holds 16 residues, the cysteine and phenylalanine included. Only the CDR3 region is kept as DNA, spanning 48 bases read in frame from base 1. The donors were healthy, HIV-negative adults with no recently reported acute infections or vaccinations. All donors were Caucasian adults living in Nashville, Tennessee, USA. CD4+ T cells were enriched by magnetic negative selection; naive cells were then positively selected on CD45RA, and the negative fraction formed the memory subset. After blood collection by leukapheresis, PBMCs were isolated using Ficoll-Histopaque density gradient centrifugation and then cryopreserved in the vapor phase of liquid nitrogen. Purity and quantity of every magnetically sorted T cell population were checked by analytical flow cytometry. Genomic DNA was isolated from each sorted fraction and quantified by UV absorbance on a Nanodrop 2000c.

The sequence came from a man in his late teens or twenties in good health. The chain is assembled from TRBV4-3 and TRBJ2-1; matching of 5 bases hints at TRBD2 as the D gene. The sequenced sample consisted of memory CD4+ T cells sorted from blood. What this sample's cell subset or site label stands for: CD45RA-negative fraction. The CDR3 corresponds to CASSLLAGQLHNEQFF. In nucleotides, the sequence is TGCGCCAGCAGTCTTCTCGCGGGCCAGCTGCACAATGAGCAGTTCTTC.